The next 18 T cell receptor beta chains were all read from a single sample in a study of T cell clones after liver transplantation (dated by TCRdb to between 2017 and 2020). The library relied on the immunoSEQ multiplex PCR assay. TCRdb carries this immuneACCESS record with in-frame sequences only. Its versions omit some clonotypes, under half of them owing to an unresolved V gene in the studies checked, with the rest unexplained. The sample includes some 80,000 clones, with roughly 84% observed a single time. Clones ranked in the top ten supply more than 2% of the sample. The specimen was CD4+ T cells from blood, collected 48 months after liver transplant. These receptors were collected from a human patient who received a liver transplant. It is possible that, after a transplant, some T cells come from the graft donor.

The chain couples TRBV7-9 to TRBJ2-2; D might be TRBD1 or TRBD2, each matching 5 bases. Germline V gene sequence: CDR1 SEHNR, CDR2 FQNEAQ (reference sequence). The CDR3 has 16 residues. V gave up 4 bases and J gave up 5 bases, with 17 bases separating them. CDR3 nucleotides: TGTGCCAGCAGCTCCCAGACCGGGGCAGGGACCGGGGAGCTGTTTTTT. It yields the protein CASSSQTGAGTGELFF. Looking up the rest from reference TRBV7-9 and TRBJ2-2 gives the full variable domain: DTGVSQNPRHKITKRGQNVTFRCDPISEHNRLYWYRQTLGQGPEFLTYFQNEAQLEKSRLLSDRFSAERPKGSFSTLEIQRTEQGDSAMYLCASSSQTGAGTGELFFGEGSRLTVL.

This clone has a handful of counts. The V call is TRBV19, the J call TRBJ1-1; possibly TRBD1 for D (5 bases). V was clipped by 7 bases and J by 4 bases, with 13 bases between them. Germline V CDR1 and CDR2: LNHDA, SQIVND (reference sequence). CDR3 length: 13 residues. Here the CDR3 reads CASNRRQGTEAFF. CDR3 DNA: TGTGCCAGTAATCGGCGGCAGGGCACTGAAGCTTTCTTT.

As regards this clone: Additional DNA sequences in this sample encode the identical CDR3. The V and J genes are TRBV19 and TRBJ1-2; unclear D gene. CDR3 length: 12 residues. CDR1 LNHDA and CDR2 SQIVND come from the germline V gene (reference sequence). Trimming stripped 5 bases from V and 4 bases from J, with 8 bases between. The CDR3 DNA reads as TGTGCCAGTAGTGAGGGATTCTATGGCTACACCTTC. As protein: CASSEGFYGYTF. The variable domain in full, with the rest retrieved from reference TRBV19 and TRBJ1-2, is DGGITQSPKYLFRKEGQNVTLSCEQNLNHDAMYWYRQDPGQGLRLIYYSQIVNDFQKGDIAEGYSVSREKKESFPLTVTSAQKNPTAFYLCASSEGFYGYTFGSGTRLTVV.

This chain uses TRBV9 with TRBJ1-2; D uncertain. Trimming shortened V by 1 base and J by 6 bases, and 10 bases separated the two germline ends. The length of the CDR3 is 13 residues. Per germline, CDR1 SGDLS and CDR2 YYNGEE. This CDR3 is CASSVTPLDGYTF. CDR3 coding DNA: TGTGCCAGCAGCGTAACTCCGTTAGATGGCTACACCTTC.

This clone showed up just once. The rearrangement uses TRBV5-4 and TRBJ1-4; a weak D match, TRBD1 (6 bases). Germline CDR1 SGHNT, CDR2 YYREEE (reference sequence). This CDR3 is built from 14 residues. Trimming took off 2 bases at V and 4 bases at J, with 9 bases between the two ends. The CDR3 sequence is CASSLEGGNEKLFF. CDR3 sequence (DNA): TGTGCCAGCAGCTTAGAAGGGGGTAATGAAAAACTGTTTTTT.

About this clone: Distinct nucleotide sequences in the sample also encode this CDR3. This chain joins TRBV18 and TRBJ1-5; tentatively, D is TRBD1 (5 bases). Germline values: CDR1 KGHSH, CDR2 LQKENI. The CDR3 spans 13 residues. Trimming pared 3 bases from V and 5 bases from J, leaving 8 bases between. The CDR3 DNA reads TGTGCCAGCTCACCGGGGGGGGATCAGCCCCAGCATTTT. Amino acids: CASSPGGDQPQHF.

V usage is TRBV30 and J usage is TRBJ2-2; D is ambiguous. CDR3 length equals 16 residues. In germline, CDR1 is GTSNPN, CDR2 SVGIG (reference sequence). V lost 2 bases and J lost 6, with 19 bases in between. CDR3 coding DNA: TGTGCCTGGAGTCCTATCCCGACCTTTTCAGCCGGGGAGCTGTTTTTT. Translation gives CAWSPIPTFSAGELFF.

This clone was seen only a few times. The chain is built from TRBV7-3 and TRBJ2-5; 7 positions match TRBD2. J lost 5 bases, V lost 5 bases, and 5 bases had no gene match. CDR1 is SGHTA and CDR2 is FQGTGA in the germline V gene. This CDR3 is built from 13 residues. This chain's CDR3 is CASSKGLGETQYF. The DNA for the CDR3 is TGTGCCAGCAGCAAAGGACTAGGGGAGACCCAGTACTTC.

The genes are TRBV5-1 and TRBJ1-1; D remains unclear. V was trimmed by 1 base and J by 0 bases, leaving 10 bases between them. Germline V gives CDR1 SGHRS, CDR2 YFSETQ. There are 15 residues in the CDR3. CDR3 in DNA: TGCGCCAGCAGCTTGAGGCAGCTCATGAACACTGAAGCTTTCTTT. It codes for CASSLRQLMNTEAFF. Drawing the rest from reference TRBV5-1 and TRBJ1-1, the complete variable domain is KAGVTQTPRYLIKTRGQQVTLSCSPISGHRSVSWYQQTPGQGLQFLFEYFSETQRNKGNFPGRFSGRQFSNSRSEMNVSTLELGDSALYLCASSLRQLMNTEAFFGQGTRLTVV.

This rearrangement joins TRBV19 to TRBJ1-6; TRBD1 matches 9 bases. Germline CDR1 reads LNHDA; CDR2 reads SQIVND (reference sequence). Trimming took 6 bases from V and 10 from J; bases not matched to a gene: 10. The CDR3 is 15 residues long. CDR3: CASRPPGQGPSPLHF. The DNA for the CDR3 is TGTGCCAGTAGACCGCCGGGACAGGGACCGTCACCCCTCCACTTT.

V and J are TRBV25-1 and TRBJ2-3; D is uncertain. CDR3 length: 11 amino acids. Germline CDR1 and CDR2: MGHDK and SYGVNS. The V end was cut by 2 bases, the J end by 10 bases, with 7 bases between. Here the CDR3 DNA reads TGTGCCAGCAGTGAAGGTAAAGCGCAGTATTTT. It specifies CASSEGKAQYF.

This chain links TRBV5-1 with TRBJ2-7; D gene uncertain. With 0 bases removed from V and 0 bases from J, the gap between germline ends came to 10 bases. The length of the CDR3 is 15 residues. CDR1 is SGHRS and CDR2 is YFSETQ in the germline V gene. CDR3 residues: CASSLAGPLSYEQYF. The CDR3 DNA is TGCGCCAGCAGCTTGGCCGGACCCCTCTCCTACGAGCAGTACTTC.

Comment on this clone: Additional DNA sequences in this sample encode the identical CDR3. The rearrangement links TRBV7-3 to TRBJ2-3; D ambiguous. V lost 2 bases to trimming and J lost 0 bases, with 6 bases between them. The germline CDR1 and CDR2 sequences are SGHTA and FQGTGA. This CDR3 contains 14 residues. The CDR3 DNA reads TGTGCCAGCAGCTTAGGACCTAGCACAGATACGCAGTATTTT. The encoded protein is CASSLGPSTDTQYF.

The chain couples TRBV6-5 to TRBJ2-5; the D is unclear. The CDR3 covers 11 residues. The V end lost 8 bases, the J end lost 5 bases, and 9 bases lay between the germline ends. Germline CDR1 MNHEY, CDR2 SVGAGI. CDR3: CASFSLETQYF. CDR3 DNA: TGTGCCAGCTTTTCCCTGGAGACCCAGTACTTC.

This clone has just a few counts. This sequence joins TRBV5-1 and TRBJ2-3, with TRBD2 as a possible D gene (5 bases). Germline-derived CDR1 and CDR2 are SGHRS and YFSETQ. The CDR3 runs 16 residues. The V end lost 0 bases, the J end lost 0 bases, and 11 bases lay between the germline ends. Here the CDR3 reads CASSLGPRVSTDTQYF. In nucleotides, the CDR3 is TGCGCCAGCAGCTTGGGTCCGCGGGTCAGCACAGATACGCAGTATTTT. The full variable domain, with the rest looked up from reference TRBV5-1 and TRBJ2-3, is KAGVTQTPRYLIKTRGQQVTLSCSPISGHRSVSWYQQTPGQGLQFLFEYFSETQRNKGNFPGRFSGRQFSNSRSEMNVSTLELGDSALYLCASSLGPRVSTDTQYFGPGTRLTVL.

The chain employs TRBV18 and TRBJ2-2; maybe TRBD2 (6 bases). The CDR3 covers 16 residues. Germline CDR1 is KGHSH and CDR2 is LQKENI. Trimming stripped 8 bases from V and 7 bases from J, with 23 bases between. CDR3 DNA sequence: TGTGCCAGCCGGTACTCAGTCGGGAGTCTCATCGGGGAGCTGTTTTTT. It codes for CASRYSVGSLIGELFF.

The rearrangement joins TRBV18 to TRBJ2-3, with 10 bases lining up with TRBD2. The germline V gene has CDR1 KGHSH and CDR2 LQKENI. There are 18 residues in the CDR3. V was pared by 2 bases and J by 3 bases, with 11 bases of the junction left unmatched. The DNA of the CDR3 is TGTGCCAGCTCACCAGCTAGCGGGGGCCCTGTAGGTACAGATACGCAGTATTTT. Translated: CASSPASGGPVGTDTQYF.

This sequence joins TRBV29-1 and TRBJ1-5, with 7 bases fitting TRBD1. Trimming took 5 bases from V and 5 from J; bases not matched to a gene: 6. CDR3 length equals 13 residues. Germline loops: CDR1 SQVTM, CDR2 ANQGSEA. In nucleotides, the CDR3 is TGCAGCGTTAGTAGGGGGCGCGATCAGCCCCAGCATTTT. Protein product: CSVSRGRDQPQHF.